This paragraph reports one TCR beta chain. The antigen remains unidentified. These data originate in a study of T cells in narcolepsy. The wider study: Patients with NT1 or NT2 and healthy control donors were enrolled.

General study findings and limits: Same-patient CSF and blood CD4+ T cell clonotypes included HCRT-specific and TRIB2-specific autoreactive ones. Healthy controls reportedly lacked the autoreactive clonotypes serially found in patients' blood.

Germline values: CDR1 ENHRY, CDR2 SYGVKD. The CDR3 is made up of 16 amino acids. Trimming cost V 2 bases and J 4 bases; bases outside gene matches: 8. Using immunoSEQ multiplex PCR, the repertoire was profiled, and TCRdb retains in-frame clones only, with some absent. This table holds around 18,000 clones, 85% to 90% found once. This chain joins TRBV10-3 and TRBJ1-3; 7 bases map to TRBD1. The sequencing sample was made of memory (CD45RA-) CD4+ T cells from blood. The receptor comes from a human donor in good health. The CDR3 coding sequence is TGTGCCATCAGTGAGCAGGGGGATTATTCAGGAAACACCATATATTTT. It is translated as CAISEQGDYSGNTIYF.